This T cell receptor (beta chain) emerged from a study of T cells in localized non-small cell lung cancer. Study-wide findings and caveats: Adjacent lung tissue had a median about 58 of the top 100 clones found in the tumor. It was uninvolved adjacent lung that showed the highest T cell clonality, exceeding tumor. Longer overall survival accompanied higher blood T cell density.

There are 15 residues in the CDR3. Germline CDR1 and CDR2: SNHLY and FYNNEI. Trimming at V came to 3 bases and at J to 2 bases, leaving 4 bases not matched to a gene. Concerning this clone: The antigen is unknown.

Using immunoSEQ multiplex PCR, the repertoire was profiled, and TCRdb retains in-frame clones only, with some absent. The repertoire consists of about 15,000 clones, with around 85% occurring once and the leading ten covering roughly 4%. The chain is built from TRBV2 and TRBJ2-5; TRBD1 agrees at 9 bases. The sequence was obtained from a woman between 40 and 69 years old with stage I lung adenocarcinoma. The starting material was peripheral blood, obtained before any cancer treatment. The DNA for the CDR3 is TGTGCCAGCAGTGATGACAGGGGGGATCAAGAGACCCAGTACTTC. Translating it yields CASSDDRGDQETQYF.